The 9 T cell receptor beta chains given below trace back to one sample, sequenced in a study of control samples from healthy donors and cancer patients. TCRdb's table, derived via immunoSEQ multiplex PCR, lists solely in-frame clones and lacks some. The data contain roughly 180,000 clones, just under 95% of them singletons. The sample comprised blood. These TCRs come from an older woman in good health.

V usage is TRBV4-3 and J usage is TRBJ1-2, with TRBD1 as a possible D gene (6 bases). The length of the CDR3 is 16 residues. V lost 1 base to trimming and J lost 2 bases, with 14 bases between them. Germline-derived CDR1 and CDR2 are LGHNA and YSLEER. CDR3 DNA: TGCGCCAGCAGCCAAGGGTGGACAGTAGGGAACTATGGCTACACCTTC. As protein: CASSQGWTVGNYGYTF.

The rearrangement joins TRBV5-5 to TRBJ1-2; tentatively, D is TRBD1 (5 bases). V was shortened by 4 bases and J by 4 bases, with 20 bases between the two germline ends. This CDR3 has 16 residues. Germline CDR1 and CDR2: SGHKS and YYEKEE (reference sequence). The CDR3 DNA reads as TGTGCCAGCAGCGGGGGGGTGGAGGGATTCATCTATGGCTACACCTTC. This sequence encodes CASSGGVEGFIYGYTF.

The chain links TRBV7-2 to TRBJ2-7, with D possibly being TRBD1 or TRBD2 (5 bases each). Germline values: CDR1 SGHTA, CDR2 FQGNSA. V shed 2 bases and J shed 3 bases, with 17 bases lying between them. The CDR3 is made up of 16 amino acids. CDR3 nucleotides: TGTGCCAGCAGCTTAAATCCAGCAGGGAGAAGCTACGAGCAGTACTTC. Protein sequence: CASSLNPAGRSYEQYF.

The DNA for the CDR3 is TGTGCCAGCAGTCGACCGACAGGGCCTACTGAAGCTTTCTTT. Translated, it gives CASSRPTGPTEAFF. The V gene is TRBV27, the J gene TRBJ1-1; 7 bases map to TRBD1. There are 14 residues in the CDR3. Germline V gives CDR1 MNHEY, CDR2 SMNVEV (reference sequence). Trimming cost V 5 bases and J 5 bases; bases outside gene matches: 8.

J is TRBJ1-3 and V is TRBV11-3; tentative D call: TRBD1 (5 bases). Germline lookup yields CDR1 SGHNT and CDR2 YENEEA. V gave up 6 bases and J gave up 4 bases, with 10 bases separating them. This CDR3 region has 13 residues. The CDR3 reads CASSQGGGNTIYF. The CDR3 bases are TGTGCCAGCAGTCAGGGAGGAGGAAACACCATATATTTT.

This clone was seen a single time. The genes are TRBV7-9 and TRBJ2-2, with 7 bases aligning to TRBD2. V dropped 5 bases and J dropped 0; count of bases not matched to a gene: 15. The CDR3 has 19 residues. Germline CDR1 reads SEHNR; CDR2 reads FQNEAQ (reference sequence). CDR3 amino acids: CASSSRDYDLFANTGELFF. The CDR3 nucleotides are TGTGCCAGCAGCAGCCGGGACTACGACCTTTTCGCGAACACCGGGGAGCTGTTTTTT.

The V gene is TRBV5-4, the J gene TRBJ2-3; a possible D gene is TRBD2 (6 bases). This CDR3 region has 16 residues. CDR1 and CDR2 (germline): SGHNT, YYREEE (reference sequence). V gave up 1 base and J gave up 1 base, with 13 bases separating them. The CDR3 spells CASSLTGGVRTDTQYF. CDR3 bases: TGTGCCAGCAGCTTGACTGGCGGGGTACGCACAGATACGCAGTATTTT.

The chain recombines TRBV10-3 with TRBJ1-1; 7 nucleotides align to TRBD1. V lost 0 bases to trimming and J lost 0 bases; unmatched junction nucleotides: 7. This CDR3 contains 17 residues. From germline, CDR1 is ENHRY and CDR2 SYGVKD. In nucleotides, the CDR3 is TGTGCCATCAGTGAGTCGGGGGGCAGGGGGATGAACACTGAAGCTTTCTTT. Translation: CAISESGGRGMNTEAFF.

The rearrangement joins TRBV6-2 or TRBV6-3 to TRBJ1-2; no firm D call. The length of the CDR3 is 13 residues. The germline V and J ends were trimmed by 0 bases and 4 bases, with 6 bases remaining between them. Germline CDR1 and CDR2: MNHEY and SVGEGT. CDR3: CASSYSNSYGYTF. The CDR3 DNA reads as TGTGCCAGCAGTTACTCGAACAGCTATGGCTACACCTTC.